The source of this TCR beta chain is a study of T and B cells in COVID-19 patients. Study-wide background: COVID-19 patients gave peripheral blood either during active infection or after recovery. Whole-study findings and limits: CD4+, regulatory T cell, CD8+ and sorted SARS-CoV-2-responsive or tetramer+ T cells were not yet sequenced.

Details on this clonotype: Its cognate antigen is unknown.

BIOMED2 TRB-A/B primer pools were used in multiplex TRB PCR. One entry per CDR3 protein, called by TCRdb with MiXCR from the multiplex PCR reads. The table includes a few thousand distinct CDR3 sequences, 25% to 30% detected once. Germline CDR1 is ENHRY and CDR2 is SYGVKD. V was pared by 4 bases and J by 5 bases, with 13 bases of the junction left unmatched. CDR3 length: 17 amino acids. TRB was amplified from about 240-490 ng of blood genomic DNA. This rearrangement joins TRBV10-3 to TRBJ2-5; 10 bases map to TRBD2. The TCR was taken from a human donor with active COVID-19. The specimen was blood. The CDR3 sequence is CAISASSGSGVRETQYF. In nucleotides, the CDR3 is TGTGCCATCAGTGCCTCTAGCGGGAGCGGGGTAAGGGAGACCCAGTACTTC.